This note documents a single TCR beta chain sequence. Its target is unknown. Between the trimmed V and J ends, which lost 0 bases and 4 bases, there was a span of 13 bases. The CDR3 is 15 amino acids. The germline V gene encodes CDR1 SGDLS and CDR2 YYNGEE. Time point: blood from clinic visit 5 months post-surgery; TSC patient then seizure free. Surgery cases with the highest brain T cell transcript signatures were chosen for sequencing. The data were obtained in a study of brain T cells in children with intractable seizures. Study observations and caveats: Pre-surgery blood may have been undersampled, hiding some clones. Only CDR3 sequence similarity suggested viral specificity, without known HCMV serostatus.

This table comes from immunoSEQ multiplex PCR, and its TCRdb copy is limited to in-frame clones, with some not included. The sample holds a few hundred thousand clones, over 85% seen once. Specimen: peripheral blood, collected roughly 5 months after surgery. This chain links TRBV9 with TRBJ2-5; D possibly corresponds to TRBD2 (6 bases). The receptor was derived from a boy under two years old with tuberous sclerosis and intractable seizures. The CDR3 protein is CASSVGLGSIETQYF. The CDR3 DNA is TGTGCCAGCAGCGTAGGACTAGGTTCTATAGAGACCCAGTACTTC.